This TCR beta chain was found in a study of blood T cell repertoires in COVID-19. Study-wide background: The cDNA or gDNA used as material had been derived from T cells, B-cell-depleted T cells, or PBMCs.

Trimming shortened V by 2 bases and J by 5 bases, and 15 bases separated the two germline ends. The CDR3 is 15 residues long. CDR1 is SNHLY, CDR2 FYNNEI, per germline. Sequencing used immunoSEQ multiplex PCR; TCRdb keeps in-frame clones, though not all of them. Among about 150,000 clones, about 85% were seen once, and the ten largest hold about 6.9%. This receptor was taken from a man older than 75 with COVID-19, enrolled during active disease. The chain is built from TRBV2 and TRBJ2-5, with D hard to call. Sequencing input: peripheral blood. DNA for the CDR3: TGTGCCAGCAGTGAACCCCTAACGGGTATGGAGACCCAGTACTTC. Its translation: CASSEPLTGMETQYF. The variable domain in full, with the rest retrieved from reference TRBV2 and TRBJ2-5, is EPEVTQTPSHQVTQMGQEVILRCVPISNHLYFYWYRQILGQKVEFLVSFYNNEISEKSEIFDDQFSVERPDGSNFTLKIRSTKLEDSAMYFCASSEPLTGMETQYFGPGTRLLVL.